This TCR beta chain came from a study of blood T cell repertoires in COVID-19. Study as a whole: There were acute and convalescent COVID-19 samples, and they came from the United States, Italy and Spain. PBMCs, B-cell-depleted T cells, or T cells were the source of the cDNA or gDNA that made up the material.

This CDR3 region has 14 residues. V shed 1 base and J 10 bases; nucleotides not matched to a gene: 5. CDR1 and CDR2 from the germline V gene are LNHDA and SQIVND (reference sequence). Original processing notes: Reference gene primer amplification yielded estimated nucleated cell counts. Sequencing was performed with immunoSEQ multiplex PCR; in TCRdb, only in-frame clones are kept and a portion is missing. The V and J calls and clone size are taken from that table; D and trimming were inferred from the DNA. This sample has under 200,000 clones, with roughly 84% found just once. This receptor was identified in a man over 45 with active or convalescent COVID-19. The sequenced material came from peripheral blood. The V call is TRBV19, the J call TRBJ2-1, with 9 bases aligning to TRBD2. DNA for the CDR3: TGTGCCAGTAGTATAGGGGTGCTAGCGGGGGAGCAGTTCTTC. This gives the protein CASSIGVLAGEQFF.